The present TCR beta chain was sequenced within a study of OX40 agonist ivuxolimab in advanced cancers. Turning to the study itself: Participants could have had prior anti-PD-1, anti-PD-L1 or anti-CTLA-4 therapy, and around 43% had some.

About this clone itself: Its specificity is not known.

The CDR3 length is 16 residues. Germline values: CDR1 SGHRS, CDR2 YFSETQ. V was trimmed by 0 bases and J by 6 bases, leaving 15 bases between them. Findings and caveats of the study: The study observed clonal expansion of CD4+ and CD8+ blood T cells by week 6 at 0.1 to 3.0 mg/kg.

The method was immunoSEQ multiplex PCR; TCRdb's version includes in-frame clones alone and lacks a portion of them. Altogether approximately 90,000 clones are present, about 90% being singletons, with the ten largest covering approximately 8.4%. This TCR came from an adult with an advanced solid tumor such as melanoma, head and neck, liver or kidney cancer. The chain is built from TRBV5-1 and TRBJ2-2; TRBD1 is a possible D gene (7 bases). The sample consisted of CD4+ or CD8+ T cells sorted from blood, taken in a trial of the OX40 agonist ivuxolimab. CDR3 loop: CASSLGTGGVPGELFF. In DNA, the CDR3 is TGCGCCAGCAGCTTGGGGACAGGCGGGGTACCCGGGGAGCTGTTTTTT.